The next 30 T cell receptor beta chains were all read from a single sample in a study of shared clonotypes between healthy human individuals. TCRdb's table, derived via immunoSEQ multiplex PCR, lists solely in-frame clones and lacks some. The sample includes 950,000 to 1,300,000 clones, approximately 70% of them seen just once. The sequencing sample was made of memory CD4+ T cells sorted from blood. Subset of the sample: CD45RA-negative fraction. Receptors originate from a man aged 18-30 years in good health.

This clone was seen a few times. The chain employs TRBV30 and TRBJ2-3; TRBD1 aligns across 7 bases. CDR1 is GTSNPN and CDR2 is SVGIG in the germline V gene (reference sequence). The CDR3 loop spans 15 amino acids. V lost 1 base, J lost 2 bases, and 6 bases stayed unmatched. The CDR3 DNA is TGTGCCTGGAGTGGGGACAGCCGAAACACAGATACGCAGTATTTT. This codes for CAWSGDSRNTDTQYF.

This clone was seen a few times. This sample includes further DNA sequences coding for the same CDR3. The chain couples TRBV5-6 to TRBJ2-7; 9 nucleotides match TRBD1. V trimming: 4 bases; J trimming: 3 bases; junction bases outside the gene matches: 2. This CDR3 has 13 amino acids. CDR1 is SGHDT and CDR2 is YYEEEE in the germline V gene. CDR3 sequence reads: CASSRDRVYEQYF. The DNA for the CDR3 is TGTGCCAGCAGCCGGGACAGGGTCTACGAGCAGTACTTC.

This clone was seen only once. The chain combines TRBV28 with TRBJ1-1; TRBD1 matches 8 bases. With V trimmed by 10 bases and J by 0 bases, 10 bases remained unmatched. CDR1 and CDR2 from the germline V gene are MDHEN and SYDVKM. The CDR3 extends over 15 amino acids. The CDR3 loop is CATNLGDRMNTEAFF. DNA of the CDR3: TGTGCCACGAACTTAGGGGACAGGATGAACACTGAAGCTTTCTTT.

The V and J genes are TRBV7-2 and TRBJ2-7; 10 bases agree with TRBD2. The germline V gene has CDR1 SGHTA and CDR2 FQGNSA. V trimming: 6 bases; J trimming: 5 bases; junction bases outside the gene matches: 13. This CDR3 is 16 amino acids long. This chain's CDR3 is CASRRTGAGGMNEQYF. CDR3 coding DNA: TGTGCCAGCAGACGGACGGGAGCGGGAGGGATGAACGAGCAGTACTTC.

This chain connects TRBV9 to TRBJ2-2; D is perhaps TRBD1 (5 bases). The germline V and J ends were trimmed by 3 bases and 3 bases, with 15 bases remaining between them. There are 16 residues in the CDR3. CDR1 is SGDLS and CDR2 is YYNGEE in the germline V gene. The CDR3 DNA sequence: TGTGCCAGCAGCGCCCTACAGGCAGGACACACCGGGGAGCTGTTTTTT. This translates into CASSALQAGHTGELFF.

This chain uses TRBV28 with TRBJ1-2; 8 nucleotides agree with TRBD1. V was clipped by 6 bases and J by 3 bases; unmatched bases: 6. The CDR3 consists of 14 residues. CDR1 is MDHEN and CDR2 is SYDVKM in the germline V gene. The CDR3 reads CASRGQGLHYGYTF. The CDR3 nucleotides are TGTGCCAGCAGAGGACAGGGCCTTCACTATGGCTACACCTTC.

The V call is TRBV30, the J call TRBJ1-4; no definite D call. The germline V and J ends were trimmed by 5 bases and 1 base, with 14 bases remaining between them. This CDR3 has 15 residues. Germline V gene data show CDR1 as GTSNPN and CDR2 as SVGIG (reference sequence). The CDR3 DNA sequence: TGTGCCTGGGGGGAAGGCCCTGTAACTAATGAAAAACTGTTTTTT. The encoded protein is CAWGEGPVTNEKLFF.

This clone came up a few times. The chain carries TRBV12-5 and TRBJ1-6; TRBD1 agrees at 7 bases. The CDR3 totals 19 residues. J was trimmed by 5 bases and V by 3 bases; bases with no gene match: 16. Germline V gives CDR1 LGHNT, CDR2 FRNRAP. This CDR3 is CASGFTGPIRDSNNSPLHF. As DNA, the CDR3 is TGTGCTAGTGGTTTTACGGGACCAATCCGGGACAGCAATAATTCACCCCTCCACTTT. Using reference TRBV12-5 and TRBJ1-6 for the parts outside the CDR3, the full variable domain is DARVTQTPRHKVTEMGQEVTMRCQPILGHNTVFWYRQTMMQGLELLAYFRNRAPLDDSGMPKDRFSAEMPDATLATLKIQPSEPRDSAVYFCASGFTGPIRDSNNSPLHFGNGTRLTVT.

V usage is TRBV4-1 and J usage is TRBJ1-4; unclear D gene. The CDR3 sequence is 15 residues long. The V and J ends lost 2 bases and 0 bases respectively, with 7 bases between them. Germline V gene sequence: CDR1 MGHRA, CDR2 YSYEKL. The CDR3 DNA follows: TGCGCCAGCAGCCAACCTCCCGCAACTAATGAAAAACTGTTTTTT. Protein: CASSQPPATNEKLFF.

The CDR3 region is CASSLGNREKLFF. In nucleotides, the CDR3 is TGTGCCAGCAGCTTGGGTAACAGGGAAAAACTGTTTTTT. V gene TRBV11-2 combines with J gene TRBJ1-4; the D gene is possibly TRBD1 (5 bases). The CDR3 is 13 amino acids. Trimming pared 3 bases from V and 8 bases from J, leaving 10 bases between. The germline V gene has CDR1 SGHAT and CDR2 FQNNGV.

The chain uses TRBV7-6 and TRBJ1-1; D is uncertain. Trimming left V 5 bases short and J 1 base short, with 14 bases between. The CDR3 contains 15 residues. Germline CDR1 is SGHVS and CDR2 is FNYEAQ. Here the CDR3 DNA reads TGTGCCAGCAGCCCCTGGGCGCGGGAGAACACTGAAGCTTTCTTT. It encodes CASSPWARENTEAFF.

About this clone itself: At one of its ends the junction is not consistent with the germline gene, which may arise from a read error. Other nucleotide sequences from this sample produce the same CDR3. The chain carries TRBV2 and TRBJ2-7; D may be TRBD1 (5 bases). This CDR3 contains 12 residues. Germline lookup yields CDR1 SNHLY and CDR2 FYNNEI. CDR3 in amino acids: CASSTDTYEQYF. The CDR3 bases are TGTGCCAGCAGCACGGACACCTATGAGCAGTACTTC.

The chain carries TRBV29-1 and TRBJ2-5; perhaps D is TRBD1 or TRBD2 (5 bases each). The end of the DNA fits TRBJ2-7 better, so the J call may be wrong. CDR1 SQVTM and CDR2 ANQGSEA come from the germline V gene. The CDR3 consists of 13 residues. The CDR3 spells CSYRGVLLDEQYF. Written as DNA, the CDR3 is TGCAGCTATAGGGGAGTCCTGCTCGACGAGCAGTACTTC.

V and J are TRBV6-4 and TRBJ2-1, with 10 nucleotides matching TRBD2. The CDR3 is 16 residues long. V lost 2 bases and J lost 9; bases outside the gene matches: 10. In germline, CDR1 is MRHNA, CDR2 SNTAGT. CDR3 sequence (DNA): TGTGCCAGCAGTGACCTGAAGCGGGAGGGTAATAGTGAGCAGTTCTTC. Its protein is CASSDLKREGNSEQFF.

This clone was found once. V is TRBV28 and J is TRBJ1-4; 8 nucleotides line up with TRBD1. This CDR3 is built from 16 residues. Germline CDR1 and CDR2: MDHEN and SYDVKM. V gave up 4 bases and J gave up 8 bases; unmatched junction bases: 12. The CDR3 reads CASSSRRTGKNEKLFF. CDR3 in DNA: TGTGCCAGCAGTTCTCGTCGGACAGGGAAAAACGAAAAACTGTTTTTT. Complete variable domain (other parts from reference TRBV28 and TRBJ1-4): DVKVTQSSRYLVKRTGEKVFLECVQDMDHENMFWYRQDPGLGLRLIYFSYDVKMKEKGDIPEGYSVSREKKERFSLILESASTNQTSMYLCASSSRRTGKNEKLFFGSGTQLSVL.

This chain joins TRBV7-9 and TRBJ2-5; unclear D gene. This CDR3 has 12 residues. Germline V gene sequence: CDR1 SEHNR, CDR2 FQNEAQ (reference sequence). Trimming took off 2 bases at V and 5 bases at J, with 6 bases between the two ends. The CDR3 loop is CASSLLDETQYF. The CDR3 nucleotides are TGTGCCAGCAGCTTATTGGATGAGACCCAGTACTTC.

J is TRBJ2-1 and V is TRBV9; 10 nucleotides match TRBD2. Germline V gives CDR1 SGDLS, CDR2 YYNGEE. This CDR3 is 18 amino acids long. V was pared by 2 bases and J by 8 bases, with 16 bases of the junction left unmatched. The CDR3 protein is CASSVGSGGGPLRDEQFF. The CDR3 bases are TGTGCCAGCAGCGTCGGGAGCGGGGGGGGACCTTTAAGGGATGAGCAGTTCTTC.

The chain couples TRBV10-3 to TRBJ1-1; tentatively, D is TRBD1 (5 bases). This CDR3 is 15 amino acids long. Trimming stripped 6 bases from V and 5 bases from J, with 19 bases between. CDR1 is ENHRY and CDR2 is SYGVKD in the germline V gene. The CDR3 spells CAISTDKGGGTEAFF. Written as DNA, the CDR3 is TGTGCCATCAGCACAGACAAAGGCGGGGGAACTGAAGCTTTCTTT.

This clone appeared a few times. A junction boundary mismatches the germline segment, possibly from a read error. J is TRBJ2-2 and V is TRBV7-7, with D maybe TRBD2 (5 bases). CDR3 size: 16 residues. Germline CDR1 is SSHAT and CDR2 is FNYEAQ (reference sequence). The CDR3 protein is CASSPGIQVNTGELFF. The CDR3 DNA sequence: TGTGCTAGCAGCCCCGGGATCCAGGTGAACACCGGGGAGCTGTTTTTT. Full variable domain (missing parts from reference TRBV7-7 and TRBJ2-2): GAGVSQSPRYKVTKRGQDVTLRCDPISSHATLYWYQQALGQGPEFLTYFNYEAQPDKSGLPSDRFSAERPEGSISTLTIQRTEQRDSAMYRCASSPGIQVNTGELFFGEGSRLTVL.

This sequence joins TRBV5-1 and TRBJ1-4; TRBD1 matches 7 bases. The CDR3 is made up of 19 amino acids. J was trimmed by 3 bases and V by 1 base; bases with no gene match: 15. The V gene's germline CDR1 is SGHRS and CDR2 YFSETQ. The CDR3 spells CASSLTTLDRLTANEKLFF. CDR3 in DNA: TGCGCCAGCAGCTTGACAACATTGGACAGGCTGACGGCTAATGAAAAACTGTTTTTT.

The genes are TRBV7-6 and TRBJ1-1, with D perhaps matching TRBD1 (6 bases). Trimming left V 4 bases short and J 11 bases short, with 17 bases between. Per germline, CDR1 SGHVS and CDR2 FNYEAQ. The CDR3 runs to 13 residues. CDR3 in DNA: TGTGCCAGCAGCTCCTATAGGGCGCAGGGGGCTTTCTTT. Protein product: CASSSYRAQGAFF.

The chain uses TRBV7-2 and TRBJ2-1, with 11 nucleotides matching TRBD2. This CDR3 has 15 amino acids. Germline trimming cut 3 bases from V and 9 bases from J; bases unmatched to any gene: 7. Per the germline V gene, CDR1 is SGHTA and CDR2 is FQGNSA. CDR3 nucleotide sequence: TGTGCCAGCAGCTTCACTAGCGGGGGCTACGTTGAGCAGTTCTTC. This codes for CASSFTSGGYVEQFF.

The chain carries TRBV6-6 and TRBJ1-6; TRBD1 is a possible D gene (5 bases). The CDR3 is 15 residues long. Trimming shortened V by 6 bases and J by 6 bases, and 15 bases separated the two germline ends. Germline V CDR1 and CDR2: MNHNY, SVGAGI (reference sequence). In DNA form, the CDR3 reads TGTGCCAGCAGCTCACCCGTAGGGGTTAATTCACCCCTCCACTTT. This translates into CASSSPVGVNSPLHF.

This clone appeared once. This sequence may be a read error, since a much larger clone differs from it by one base. This same CDR3 is encoded by further DNA sequences in the sample. The chain links TRBV5-1 to TRBJ1-3; no definite D call. V lost 0 bases and J 0 bases, leaving 4 bases between the germline ends. This CDR3 has 14 residues. Germline CDR1 SGHRS, CDR2 YFSETQ. This CDR3 reads CASSLGSSGNTIYF. The CDR3 coding sequence is TGCGCCAGCAGCTTGGGCAGCTCTGGAAACACCATATATTTT.

This clone showed up just once. The chain recombines TRBV19 with TRBJ2-1, with 11 bases matching TRBD2. The CDR3 runs to 19 residues. Losses at the gene ends were 5 bases for V and 2 bases for J; bases not matched to a gene: 14. Germline V gives CDR1 LNHDA, CDR2 SQIVND (reference sequence). In DNA, the CDR3 is TGTGCCAGTAGTGCCTCTTCCTTTCTTAGCGGGGGGGCCTACAATGAGCAGTTCTTC. Its protein is CASSASSFLSGGAYNEQFF.

This chain connects TRBV18 to TRBJ1-2; the D gene is possibly TRBD1 (5 bases). Germline loops: CDR1 KGHSH, CDR2 LQKENI. The CDR3 consists of 15 residues. Deletions cut 0 bases from V and 5 bases from J, with 13 bases between. The CDR3 DNA reads as TGTGCCAGCTCACCACCGGCAGGGCGAGGGTATGGCTACACCTTC. Its translation: CASSPPAGRGYGYTF.

In its sample, this clone was seen a few times. The sample contains more than one DNA sequence encoding this CDR3. The V and J genes are TRBV5-4 and TRBJ1-3, with no clear D. The CDR3 extends over 13 amino acids. The germline V gene encodes CDR1 SGHNT and CDR2 YYREEE (reference sequence). V was clipped by 0 bases and J by 0 bases, with 1 base between them. CDR3 bases: TGTGCCAGCAGCTTGGGCTCTGGAAACACCATATATTTT. It translates to CASSLGSGNTIYF.

This clone came up a few times. The chain carries TRBV5-6 and TRBJ2-1; D gene ambiguous. V was pared by 3 bases and J by 0 bases, with 13 bases between. The CDR3 runs 16 residues. From germline, CDR1 is SGHDT and CDR2 YYEEEE. As DNA, the CDR3 is TGTGCCAGCAGCTCGGACCCAGCGAGCTCCTACAATGAGCAGTTCTTC. It translates to CASSSDPASSYNEQFF.

The CDR3 protein is CASSFSLPGNSPLHF. The CDR3 nucleotides are TGTGCCAGCAGCTTTTCCCTTCCCGGTAATTCACCCCTCCACTTT. This chain uses TRBV11-2 with TRBJ1-6, with D uncertain. V lost 3 bases, J lost 6 bases, and 12 bases lay in between. This CDR3 is built from 15 residues. Germline assignment: CDR1 SGHAT and CDR2 FQNNGV.

A note on this clone: Additional DNA sequences in this sample encode the identical CDR3. The CDR3 is CASSPLGSTDTQYF. In DNA, the CDR3 is TGTGCCAGCTCACCCCTAGGCAGCACAGATACGCAGTATTTT. The genes are TRBV18 and TRBJ2-3; the D is unclear. V lost 3 bases to trimming and J lost 0 bases, with 7 bases between them. Germline V gene data show CDR1 as KGHSH and CDR2 as LQKENI. The CDR3 has 14 amino acids.